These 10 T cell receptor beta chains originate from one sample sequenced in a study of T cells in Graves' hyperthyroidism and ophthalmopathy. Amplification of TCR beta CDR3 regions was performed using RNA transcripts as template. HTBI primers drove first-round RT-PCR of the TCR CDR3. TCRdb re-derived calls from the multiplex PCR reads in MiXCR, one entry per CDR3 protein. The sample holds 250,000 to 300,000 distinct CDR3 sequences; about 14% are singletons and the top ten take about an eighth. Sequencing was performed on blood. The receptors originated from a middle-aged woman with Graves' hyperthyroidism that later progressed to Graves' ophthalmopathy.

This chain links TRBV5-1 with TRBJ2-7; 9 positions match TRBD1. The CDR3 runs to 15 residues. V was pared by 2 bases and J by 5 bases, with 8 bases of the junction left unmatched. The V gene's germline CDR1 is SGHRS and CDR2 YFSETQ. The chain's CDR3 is CASSLQGAVFHEQYF. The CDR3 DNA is TGCGCCAGCAGCTTACAGGGGGCGGTCTTCCACGAGCAGTACTTC.

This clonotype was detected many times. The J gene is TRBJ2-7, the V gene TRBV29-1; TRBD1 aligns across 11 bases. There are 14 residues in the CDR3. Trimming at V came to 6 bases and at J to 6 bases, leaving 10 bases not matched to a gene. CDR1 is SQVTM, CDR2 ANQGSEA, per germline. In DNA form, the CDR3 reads TGCAGCGTGACTCCGGGACAGGGGGATGCCGAGCAGTACTTC. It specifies CSVTPGQGDAEQYF.

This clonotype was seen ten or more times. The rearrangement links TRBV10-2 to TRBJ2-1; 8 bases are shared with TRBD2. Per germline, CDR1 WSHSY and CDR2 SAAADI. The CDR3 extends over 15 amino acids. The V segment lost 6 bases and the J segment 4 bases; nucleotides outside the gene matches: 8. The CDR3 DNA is TGCGCCAGCAGCCCTTCCCCGGGAGGGTACAATGAGCAGTTCTTC. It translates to CASSPSPGGYNEQFF.

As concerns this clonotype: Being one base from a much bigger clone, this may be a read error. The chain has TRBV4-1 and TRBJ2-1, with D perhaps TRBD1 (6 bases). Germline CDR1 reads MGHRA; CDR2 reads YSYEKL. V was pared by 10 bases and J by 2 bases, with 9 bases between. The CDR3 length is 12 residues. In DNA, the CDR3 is TGCGCCAACCAGGGGACCTACAATGAGCAGTTCTTC. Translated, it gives CANQGTYNEQFF.

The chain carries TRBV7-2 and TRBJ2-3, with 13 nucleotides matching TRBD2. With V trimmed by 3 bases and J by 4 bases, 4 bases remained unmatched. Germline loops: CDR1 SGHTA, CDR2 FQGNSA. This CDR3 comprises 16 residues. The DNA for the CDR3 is TGTGCCAGCAGCTTGTCGACTAGCGGGAGGCCAGATACGCAGTATTTT. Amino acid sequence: CASSLSTSGRPDTQYF.

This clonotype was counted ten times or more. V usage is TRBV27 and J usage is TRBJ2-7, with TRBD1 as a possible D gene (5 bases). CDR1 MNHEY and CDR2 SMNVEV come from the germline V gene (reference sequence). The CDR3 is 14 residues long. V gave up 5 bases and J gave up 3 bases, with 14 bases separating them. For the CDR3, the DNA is TGTGCCAGCAGTACCCACGACAGTGGCTACGAGCAGTACTTC. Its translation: CASSTHDSGYEQYF.

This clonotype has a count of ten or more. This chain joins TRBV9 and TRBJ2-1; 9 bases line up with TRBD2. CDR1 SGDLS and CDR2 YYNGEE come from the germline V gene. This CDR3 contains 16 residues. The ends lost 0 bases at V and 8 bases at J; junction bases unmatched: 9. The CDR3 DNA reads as TGTGCCAGCAGCGTAGACATACTAGCGGGTCCCCATGAGCAGTTCTTC. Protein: CASSVDILAGPHEQFF.

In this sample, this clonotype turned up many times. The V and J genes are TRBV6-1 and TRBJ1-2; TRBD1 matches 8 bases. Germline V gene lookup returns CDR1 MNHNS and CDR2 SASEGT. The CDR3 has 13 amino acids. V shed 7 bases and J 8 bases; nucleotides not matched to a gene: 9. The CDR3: CASNLDRVEGYTF. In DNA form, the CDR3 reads TGTGCCAGCAACCTGGACAGGGTTGAGGGCTACACCTTC.

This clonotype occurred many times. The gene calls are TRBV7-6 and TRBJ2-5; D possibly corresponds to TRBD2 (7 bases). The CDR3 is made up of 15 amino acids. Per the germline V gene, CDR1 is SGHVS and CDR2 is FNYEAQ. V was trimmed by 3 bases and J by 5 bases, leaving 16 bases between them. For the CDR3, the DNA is TGTGCCAGCAGCTTTATGGGAGGGGGTCGGGAGACCCAGTACTTC. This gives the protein CASSFMGGGRETQYF. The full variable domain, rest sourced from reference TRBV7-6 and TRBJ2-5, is GAGVSQSPRYKVTKRGQDVALRCDPISGHVSLYWYRQALGQGPEFLTYFNYEAQQDKSGLPNDRFSAERPEGSISTLTIQRTEQRDSAMYRCASSFMGGGRETQYFGPGTRLLVL.

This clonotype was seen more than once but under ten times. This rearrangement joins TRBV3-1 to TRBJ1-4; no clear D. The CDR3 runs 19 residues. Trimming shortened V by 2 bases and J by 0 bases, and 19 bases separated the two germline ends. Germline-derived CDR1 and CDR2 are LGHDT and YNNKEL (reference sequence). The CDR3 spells CASSQMPVGSLATNEKLFF. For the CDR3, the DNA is TGTGCCAGCAGCCAAATGCCCGTGGGCAGCCTCGCAACTAATGAAAAACTGTTTTTT.